Below, 12 T cell receptor beta chains from the same sample are listed, as sequenced in a study of blood T cells in healthy people across ages. A J-beta primer mix and a sample-barcoded 5' primer were used in a second PCR of roughly 6 to 11 cycles. TCRdb redid the calling of the 5' RACE reads with MiXCR, one entry per CDR3 protein. The data contain about a million distinct CDR3 sequences, roughly 47% of them seen just once; the ten biggest clones take up about 20%. The specimen was blood. These receptors originate from a woman in her fifties or sixties in good health.

The chain is built from TRBV7-3 and TRBJ2-1, with 8 bases matching TRBD2. The germline V gene encodes CDR1 SGHTA and CDR2 FQGTGA. J lost 7 bases, V lost 5 bases, and 10 bases had no gene match. The CDR3 is 15 amino acids. CDR3 nucleotides: TGTGCCAGCAGCCCCCGCGGCGGGAGGATAAATGAGCAGTTCTTC. Encoded protein: CASSPRGGRINEQFF.

This clonotype was observed a handful of times. The V gene is TRBV29-1, the J gene TRBJ2-1; D remains unclear. Germline CDR1 is SQVTM and CDR2 is ANQGSEA. The CDR3 runs 13 residues. V lost 3 bases, J lost 13 bases, and 19 bases lay in between. DNA for the CDR3: TGCAGCGTTGAGCCCTCAGCCAGTTATTGTCAGTTCTTC. Translation: CSVEPSASYCQFF.

The chain recombines TRBV29-1 with TRBJ2-7, with 10 bases lining up with TRBD1. CDR1 and CDR2 from the germline V gene are SQVTM and ANQGSEA. This CDR3 spans 15 amino acids. V was clipped by 0 bases and J by 6 bases; unmatched bases: 8. In nucleotides, the CDR3 is TGCAGCGTTGAAGATGTGGGACAGGGGAGATCCGAGCAGTACTTC. Translated, it gives CSVEDVGQGRSEQYF.

The sample holds one count of this clonotype. This chain uses TRBV29-1 with TRBJ2-5, with unresolved D. Per germline, CDR1 SQVTM and CDR2 ANQGSEA. The CDR3 is made up of 14 amino acids. Trimming took 3 bases from V and 11 from J, leaving 22 bases between them. This CDR3 is CSVDGPFSYNEQYF. As DNA, the CDR3 is TGCAGCGTTGATGGCCCCTTCTCCTACAATGAGCAGTACTTC.

This chain uses TRBV4-1 with TRBJ2-1; D perhaps matches TRBD2 (6 bases). The CDR3 extends over 16 amino acids. The V end was cut by 0 bases, the J end by 7 bases, with 16 bases between. The germline gives CDR1 MGHRA, CDR2 YSYEKL. CDR3 region: CASSQDQEGVRNEQFF. The CDR3 DNA is TGCGCCAGCAGCCAAGATCAGGAGGGAGTAAGGAATGAGCAGTTCTTC.

This clonotype has just a few counts. This sequence joins TRBV12-3 or TRBV12-4 and TRBJ2-1; 7 bases map to TRBD2. CDR3 length: 16 residues. J gave up 7 bases and V 6 bases, and 15 bases lay outside the gene matches. The DNA for the CDR3 is TGTGCCAGCAGCACCTTATCAGCGGGAAATTGGAATGAGCAGTTCTTC. Encoded protein: CASSTLSAGNWNEQFF.

In this sample, this clonotype turned up many times. The V and J genes are TRBV29-1 and TRBJ2-7; D gene uncertain. The CDR3 is 11 residues long. Germline CDR1 reads SQVTM; CDR2 reads ANQGSEA. With 4 bases removed from V and 6 bases from J, the gap between germline ends came to 10 bases. The CDR3 reads CSVVGSGEQYF. The CDR3 nucleotides read TGCAGCGTTGTGGGATCTGGCGAGCAGTACTTC.

This clonotype was counted between two and nine times. The rearrangement joins TRBV24-1 to TRBJ2-3; D possibly matches TRBD1 or TRBD2 (5 bases each). Looked up from germline, CDR1 is KGHDR and CDR2 is SFDVKD. V gave up 6 bases and J gave up 5 bases, with 17 bases separating them. The CDR3 is 15 residues long. CDR3 sequence reads: CATSWDGESRDTQYF. The CDR3 DNA reads as TGTGCCACCAGTTGGGACGGTGAATCAAGAGATACGCAGTATTTT.

The chain employs TRBV18 and TRBJ1-1; D gene uncertain. Between the trimmed V and J ends, which lost 3 bases and 10 bases, there was a span of 12 bases. CDR1 and CDR2 (germline): KGHSH, LQKENI. The CDR3 runs 12 residues. The CDR3 bases are TGTGCCAGCTCACCGGGAGGTCTCGTAGCTTTCTTT. This codes for CASSPGGLVAFF.

The chain couples TRBV6-2 or TRBV6-3 to TRBJ2-1; 8 bases align to TRBD2. Germline assignment: CDR1 MNHEY and CDR2 SVGEGT. V trimming: 7 bases; J trimming: 6 bases; junction bases outside the gene matches: 8. This CDR3 region has 14 residues. The DNA for the CDR3 is TGTGCCAGCACACGCAGCGGGGGCCGCAATGAGCAGTTCTTC. It encodes CASTRSGGRNEQFF.

This clonotype occurred a few times. The chain carries TRBV12-3 or TRBV12-4 and TRBJ2-1; a possible D gene is TRBD2 (7 bases). The CDR3 runs 16 residues. Deletions cut 7 bases from V and 7 bases from J, with 23 bases between. CDR3 region: CASTEPGGARTNEQFF. The DNA for the CDR3 is TGTGCCAGCACCGAACCGGGGGGCGCGAGGACGAATGAGCAGTTCTTC.

The chain is built from TRBV29-1 and TRBJ2-5; TRBD1 matches at 7 bases. The CDR3 runs 13 residues. The germline CDR1 and CDR2 sequences are SQVTM and ANQGSEA. V lost 5 bases to trimming and J lost 0 bases; unmatched junction nucleotides: 3. CDR3 region: CSVHTGDQETQYF. CDR3 in DNA: TGCAGCGTTCATACAGGGGACCAAGAGACCCAGTACTTC.